These 28 T cell receptor beta chains were sequenced from one sample in a study of control samples from healthy donors and cancer patients. Using immunoSEQ multiplex PCR, the repertoire was profiled, and TCRdb retains in-frame clones only, with some absent. Seen here are 390,000 or so clones, around 90% observed once, and the top ten hold more than 6%. The sample comprised PBMCs. These TCRs come from a man aged 40-49 years with head and neck cancer.

The chain employs TRBV6-5 and TRBJ2-3; a weak D match, TRBD2 (6 bases). Germline values: CDR1 MNHEY, CDR2 SVGAGI. V was pared by 6 bases and J by 1 base, with 14 bases between. This CDR3 spans 15 amino acids. CDR3 sequence (DNA): TGTGCCAGCAGCCGGGACTTCCCCGGCACAGATACGCAGTATTTT. Encoded protein: CASSRDFPGTDTQYF.

This chain links TRBV3-1 (or the pseudogene TRBV3-2) with TRBJ1-6; tentative D call: TRBD1 (6 bases). The CDR3 contains 14 residues. Trimming left V 4 bases short and J 7 bases short, with 11 bases between. CDR1 LGHDT and CDR2 YNNKEL come from the germline V gene (reference sequence). Here the CDR3 reads CASSLGQTNSPLHF. In nucleotides, the CDR3 is TGTGCCAGCAGCCTTGGACAGACCAATTCACCCCTCCACTTT.

The chain joins TRBV19 to TRBJ1-5, with 7 bases that match TRBD1. The junction had 9 bases not matched to a gene; V was cut back by 5 bases and J by 2 bases. This CDR3 has 16 residues. Per germline, CDR1 LNHDA and CDR2 SQIVND (reference sequence). The CDR3 nucleotides are TGTGCCAGTAGTGCACAGGGGTCGTGGGGCAATCAGCCCCAGCATTTT. This gives the protein CASSAQGSWGNQPQHF.

This clone was seen only once. V usage is TRBV15 and J usage is TRBJ2-1; TRBD2 matches 7 bases. Per germline, CDR1 LNHNV and CDR2 YYDKDF (reference sequence). The V segment lost 0 bases and the J segment 10 bases; nucleotides outside the gene matches: 9. CDR3 size: 15 residues. Written as DNA, the CDR3 is TGTGCCACCAGCAGAGAGTTCGCGGGGGAGGGGGAGCAGTTCTTC. Translation gives CATSREFAGEGEQFF.

The J gene is TRBJ2-7, the V gene TRBV6-6; possible D gene TRBD2, 6 bases. V lost 0 bases and J lost 2, with 11 bases in between. The CDR3 extends over 15 amino acids. Germline loops: CDR1 MNHNY, CDR2 SVGAGI (reference sequence). The CDR3, as DNA: TGTGCCAGCAGTTACTCCGGGAGAACGGCCTACGAGCAGTACTTC. Its protein is CASSYSGRTAYEQYF.

J is TRBJ1-1 and V is TRBV12-5; no clear D gene. V was pared by 7 bases and J by 1 base, with 13 bases between. This CDR3 is 14 amino acids long. The germline CDR1 and CDR2 sequences are LGHNT and FRNRAP. DNA for the CDR3: TGTGCTAGTGCCCTCGGACCCCGGAACACTGAAGCTTTCTTT. Protein: CASALGPRNTEAFF.

The rearrangement uses TRBV20-1 and TRBJ2-7; D perhaps matches TRBD1 (6 bases). V dropped 5 bases and J dropped 4 bases, with 9 bases sitting between them. This CDR3 comprises 11 residues. From germline, CDR1 is DFQATT and CDR2 SNEGSKA (reference sequence). The CDR3 loop reads CSARQAYEQYF. The CDR3 DNA reads as TGCAGTGCTCGACAGGCGTACGAGCAGTACTTC.

This clone was counted a single time. The chain joins TRBV6-6 to TRBJ2-2; tentatively, D is TRBD1 (6 bases). V lost 6 bases, J lost 0 bases, and 14 bases lay in between. From germline, CDR1 is MNHNY and CDR2 SVGAGI (reference sequence). CDR3 length: 16 amino acids. The CDR3 is CASSLTGASNTGELFF. The DNA for the CDR3 is TGTGCCAGCAGCCTGACAGGAGCCTCGAACACCGGGGAGCTGTTTTTT.

The chain employs TRBV27 and TRBJ2-7, with 11 bases matching TRBD1. Per germline, CDR1 MNHEY and CDR2 SMNVEV (reference sequence). The junction had 3 bases not matched to a gene; V was cut back by 4 bases and J by 4 bases. There are 14 residues in the CDR3. The CDR3 here is CASSWTGGVYEQYF. CDR3 sequence (DNA): TGTGCCAGCAGTTGGACAGGGGGCGTTTACGAGCAGTACTTC.

The rearrangement links TRBV7-9 to TRBJ2-1, with a possible D match to TRBD1 (6 bases). CDR3 length: 17 amino acids. The germline CDR1 and CDR2 sequences are SEHNR and FQNEAQ (reference sequence). The V end was cut by 1 base, the J end by 6 bases, with 19 bases between. CDR3 loop: CASSLDTGSHSVNEQFF. For the CDR3, the DNA is TGTGCCAGCAGCTTAGATACAGGGTCCCACTCGGTCAATGAGCAGTTCTTC.

The gene calls are TRBV18 and TRBJ1-2; TRBD1 matches at 8 bases. The CDR3 sequence is 14 residues long. V was pared by 2 bases and J by 8 bases, with 7 bases of the junction left unmatched. Germline CDR1 and CDR2: KGHSH and LQKENI. The CDR3 sequence is CASSPLTGVDGYTF. CDR3 nucleotide sequence: TGTGCCAGCTCACCATTGACAGGGGTTGACGGCTACACCTTC.

The gene calls are TRBV5-1 and TRBJ2-7; D may be TRBD1 (7 bases). With 0 bases removed from V and 12 bases from J, the gap between germline ends came to 13 bases. Germline V gene lookup returns CDR1 SGHRS and CDR2 YFSETQ. This CDR3 is 12 amino acids long. CDR3 loop: CASSLDGQGGYF. In DNA, the CDR3 is TGCGCCAGCAGCTTGGATGGCCAGGGGGGGTACTTC.

This clone was seen just once. The V and J genes are TRBV7-3 and TRBJ2-5; tentatively, D is TRBD2 (6 bases). V was pared by 5 bases and J by 5 bases, with 15 bases between. Germline values: CDR1 SGHTA, CDR2 FQGTGA. The CDR3 is 14 amino acids. The CDR3 loop reads CASSPTGGWETQYF. CDR3 DNA: TGTGCCAGCAGCCCAACCGGAGGGTGGGAGACCCAGTACTTC.

The rearrangement links TRBV28 to TRBJ1-1; a weak D match, TRBD1 (6 bases). This CDR3 comprises 14 residues. Trimming left V 8 bases short and J 4 bases short, with 17 bases between. The V gene's germline CDR1 is MDHEN and CDR2 SYDVKM. Here the CDR3 reads CASRRGREFTEAFF. The CDR3, as DNA: TGTGCCAGCCGTAGGGGGAGAGAGTTCACTGAAGCTTTCTTT.

The rearrangement joins TRBV24-1 to TRBJ2-7; D is ambiguous. Germline assignment: CDR1 KGHDR and CDR2 SFDVKD. Between the trimmed V and J ends, which lost 5 bases and 5 bases, there was a span of 12 bases. This CDR3 has 13 amino acids. The CDR3 protein is CATSGPLSDEQYF. In nucleotides, the CDR3 is TGTGCCACCAGTGGCCCCCTTTCGGACGAGCAGTACTTC.

The chain employs TRBV10-3 and TRBJ2-7; TRBD2 agrees at 10 bases. The CDR3 sequence is 17 residues long. Germline lookup yields CDR1 ENHRY and CDR2 SYGVKD. After removal of 0 bases from V and 0 bases from J, the junction contained 5 bases not matched to a gene. The CDR3 DNA follows: TGTGCCATCAGTGAGTCAAGCGGACTAGCGGCCTCCTACGAGCAGTACTTC. Residues: CAISESSGLAASYEQYF.

The chain uses TRBV2 and TRBJ2-2; TRBD1 aligns across 7 bases. The V segment lost 2 bases and the J segment 4 bases; nucleotides outside the gene matches: 4. This CDR3 region has 15 residues. CDR1 is SNHLY, CDR2 FYNNEI, per germline. The CDR3 DNA reads as TGTGCCAGCAGTGAAAGGGCAGGGGGCACCGGGGAGCTGTTTTTT. Translation: CASSERAGGTGELFF.

This chain links TRBV7-2 with TRBJ2-2; TRBD1 is a possible D gene (6 bases). The CDR3 totals 16 residues. The V end was cut by 7 bases, the J end by 5 bases, with 20 bases between. Germline-derived CDR1 and CDR2 are SGHTA and FQGNSA. The chain's CDR3 is CASTLLGSQGTGELFF. CDR3 DNA: TGTGCCAGCACCCTACTGGGTAGTCAGGGGACCGGGGAGCTGTTTTTT.

Notes on this clone: Other DNA sequences in this sample translate to the same CDR3. The chain recombines TRBV3-1 (or the pseudogene TRBV3-2) with TRBJ1-5, with D perhaps matching TRBD1 (5 bases). Germline lookup yields CDR1 LGHDT and CDR2 YNNKEL (reference sequence). V lost 1 base to trimming and J lost 4 bases, with 8 bases between them. There are 14 residues in the CDR3. Written as DNA, the CDR3 is TGTGCCAGCAGCCAAGGTGGGGGAAATCAGCCCCAGCATTTT. Its protein is CASSQGGGNQPQHF.

The V call is TRBV6-4, the J call TRBJ2-5, with D perhaps matching TRBD2 (5 bases). Trimming cost V 6 bases and J 5 bases, with 13 bases left between them. Germline CDR1 reads MRHNA; CDR2 reads SNTAGT. The CDR3 has 13 residues. Here the CDR3 reads CASSREERETQYF. The CDR3 nucleotides are TGTGCCAGCAGCAGAGAGGAGCGGGAGACCCAGTACTTC.

The chain joins TRBV3-1 (or the pseudogene TRBV3-2) to TRBJ2-2, with a possible D match to TRBD2 (6 bases). This CDR3 spans 18 amino acids. Germline CDR1 is LGHDT and CDR2 is YNNKEL (reference sequence). Trimming left V 0 bases short and J 0 bases short, with 14 bases between. The chain's CDR3 is CASSQDRRAPANTGELFF. CDR3 DNA: TGTGCCAGCAGCCAAGATAGGAGGGCACCCGCGAACACCGGGGAGCTGTTTTTT.

The V call is TRBV7-9, the J call TRBJ1-2; 8 bases align to TRBD1. CDR1 is SEHNR and CDR2 is FQNEAQ in the germline V gene (reference sequence). The CDR3 length is 16 residues. V lost 1 base and J lost 7; bases outside the gene matches: 11. The CDR3 loop reads CASSLGGTGGEGGYTF. DNA for the CDR3: TGTGCCAGCAGCTTAGGAGGAACAGGGGGTGAAGGTGGCTACACCTTC.

This chain joins TRBV11-2 and TRBJ2-2; tentatively, D is TRBD1 (7 bases). CDR1 SGHAT and CDR2 FQNNGV come from the germline V gene. Trimming took off 8 bases at V and 4 bases at J, with 14 bases between the two ends. This CDR3 has 14 amino acids. As DNA, the CDR3 is TGTGCCAGCGGCAACAGGGGAGGCACCGGGGAGCTGTTTTTT. Translated, it gives CASGNRGGTGELFF.

V gene TRBV5-1 combines with J gene TRBJ2-3; TRBD2 aligns across 11 bases. The CDR3 extends over 16 amino acids. CDR1 and CDR2 from the germline V gene are SGHRS and YFSETQ. V was clipped by 4 bases and J by 5 bases; unmatched bases: 9. This chain's CDR3 is CASSRVLAGGGDTQYF. CDR3 coding DNA: TGCGCCAGCAGCCGAGTTCTAGCGGGAGGTGGAGATACGCAGTATTTT.

The table lists this clone with a count of one. This chain uses TRBV20-1 with TRBJ2-6, with D uncertain. Germline lookup yields CDR1 DFQATT and CDR2 SNEGSKA (reference sequence). Trimming pared 3 bases from V and 2 bases from J, leaving 5 bases between. This CDR3 is built from 13 residues. CDR3 loop: CSASHPGANVLTF. CDR3 nucleotide sequence: TGCAGTGCTAGTCATCCTGGGGCCAACGTCCTGACTTTC.

The chain uses TRBV6-1 and TRBJ2-1; no clear D. The CDR3 totals 14 residues. Germline V gene data show CDR1 as MNHNS and CDR2 as SASEGT. V lost 1 base to trimming and J lost 5 bases, with 9 bases between them. In nucleotides, the CDR3 is TGTGCCAGCAGTGAAGGGGTCCGAAACAATGAGCAGTTCTTC. It specifies CASSEGVRNNEQFF.

V gene TRBV2 combines with J gene TRBJ2-5; the match to TRBD2 covers 8 bases. The V segment lost 8 bases and the J segment 2 bases; nucleotides outside the gene matches: 4. Germline lookup yields CDR1 SNHLY and CDR2 FYNNEI. The CDR3 is 13 residues long. CDR3 nucleotides: TGTGCCAGCGCGGGGGGCTCACAAGAGACCCAGTACTTC. Translated, it gives CASAGGSQETQYF.

V is TRBV28 and J is TRBJ2-7, with no clear D. V lost 2 bases and J 4 bases, leaving 18 bases between the germline ends. The CDR3 spans 16 residues. In germline, CDR1 is MDHEN, CDR2 SYDVKM. CDR3 protein: CASSLTAGRRGYEQYF. For the CDR3, the DNA is TGTGCCAGCAGTTTAACGGCAGGCCGGAGAGGTTACGAGCAGTACTTC.